The source of this TCR beta chain is a study of technical replicates of blood from several donors. The CDR3 totals 13 residues. V was cut by 7 bases and J by 0 bases, with 9 bases left in between. Germline assignment: CDR1 MDHEN and CDR2 SYDVKM. Data came from immunoSEQ multiplex PCR; TCRdb stores just in-frame clones and leaves some out. The sample shows tens of thousands of clones, 95% to 96% of them seen only once. This receptor was obtained from a human donor in good health. The sample consisted of T cells isolated from PBMCs. V is TRBV28 and J is TRBJ1-2, with D hard to call. The CDR3: CASTLTPNYGYTF. The CDR3 DNA reads as TGTGCCAGCACCCTAACCCCTAACTATGGCTACACCTTC.